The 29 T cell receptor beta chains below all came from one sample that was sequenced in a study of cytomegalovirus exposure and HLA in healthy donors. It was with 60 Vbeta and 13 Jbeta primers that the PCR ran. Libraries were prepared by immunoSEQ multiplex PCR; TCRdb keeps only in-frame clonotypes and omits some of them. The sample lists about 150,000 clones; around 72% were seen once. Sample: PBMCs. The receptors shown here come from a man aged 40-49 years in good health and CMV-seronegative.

In DNA, the CDR3 is TGTGCCACCAGCCGGGAGGAGGGGTCGGCTGAAGCTTTCTTT. Amino acids: CATSREEGSAEAFF. The gene calls are TRBV15 and TRBJ1-1, with D tentatively TRBD1 (5 bases). Germline V CDR1 and CDR2: LNHNV, YYDKDF (reference sequence). This CDR3 comprises 14 residues. Trimming removed 5 bases at V and 6 bases at J, with 16 bases between.

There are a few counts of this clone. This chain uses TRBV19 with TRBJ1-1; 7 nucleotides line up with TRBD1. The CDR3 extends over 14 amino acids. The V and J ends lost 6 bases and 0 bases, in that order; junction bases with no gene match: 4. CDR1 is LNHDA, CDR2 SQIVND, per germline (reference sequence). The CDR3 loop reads CASRKGQLNTEAFF. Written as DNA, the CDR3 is TGTGCCAGTAGGAAGGGACAGCTGAACACTGAAGCTTTCTTT.

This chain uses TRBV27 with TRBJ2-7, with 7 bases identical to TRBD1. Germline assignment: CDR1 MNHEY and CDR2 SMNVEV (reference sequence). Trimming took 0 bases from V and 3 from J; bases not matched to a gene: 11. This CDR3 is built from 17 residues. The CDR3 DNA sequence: TGTGCCAGCAGTTTATCGAAGGACAGGCCCTCAGGCTACGAGCAGTACTTC. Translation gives CASSLSKDRPSGYEQYF.

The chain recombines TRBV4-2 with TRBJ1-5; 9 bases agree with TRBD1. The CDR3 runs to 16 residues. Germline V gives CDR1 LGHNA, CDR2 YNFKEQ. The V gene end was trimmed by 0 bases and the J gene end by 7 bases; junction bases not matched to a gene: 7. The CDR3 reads CASSQDPGTGYQPQHF. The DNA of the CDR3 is TGTGCCAGCAGCCAAGATCCTGGGACAGGGTACCAGCCCCAGCATTTT.

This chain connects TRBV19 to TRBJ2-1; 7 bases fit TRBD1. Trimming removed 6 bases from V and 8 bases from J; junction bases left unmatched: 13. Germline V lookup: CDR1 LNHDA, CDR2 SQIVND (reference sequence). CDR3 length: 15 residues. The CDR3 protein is CASRDTGVQGDEQFF. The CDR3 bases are TGTGCCAGTAGGGACACAGGGGTCCAGGGGGATGAGCAGTTCTTC.

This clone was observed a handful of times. The CDR3 nucleotides read TGTGCCAGCAGCTTTAGGGGGGGCGGTGACTATGGCTACACCTTC. Its protein product is CASSFRGGGDYGYTF. This rearrangement joins TRBV7-8 to TRBJ1-2; perhaps TRBD1 as D (6 bases). Trimming left V 3 bases short and J 3 bases short, with 14 bases between. The germline V gene encodes CDR1 SGHVS and CDR2 FQNEAQ. The CDR3 has 15 amino acids.

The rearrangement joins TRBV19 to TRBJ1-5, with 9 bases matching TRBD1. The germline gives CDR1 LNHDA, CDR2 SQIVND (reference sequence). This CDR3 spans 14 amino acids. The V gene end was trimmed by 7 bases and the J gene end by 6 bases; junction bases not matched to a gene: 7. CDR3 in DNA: TGTGCCAGTACCCGGGACAGGGAGGGTCAGCCCCAGCATTTT. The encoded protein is CASTRDREGQPQHF.

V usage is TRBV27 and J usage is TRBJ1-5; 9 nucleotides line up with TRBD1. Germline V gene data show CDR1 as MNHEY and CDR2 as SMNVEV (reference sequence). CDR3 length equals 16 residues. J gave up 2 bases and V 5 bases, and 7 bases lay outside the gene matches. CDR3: CASSRRTGVGNQPQHF. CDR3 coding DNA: TGTGCCAGCAGTCGCCGGACAGGGGTTGGCAATCAGCCCCAGCATTTT.

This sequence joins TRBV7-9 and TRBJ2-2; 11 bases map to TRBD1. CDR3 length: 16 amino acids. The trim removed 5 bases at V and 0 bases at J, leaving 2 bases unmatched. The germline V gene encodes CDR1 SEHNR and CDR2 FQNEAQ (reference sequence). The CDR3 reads CASSRDRGANTGELFF. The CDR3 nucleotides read TGTGCCAGCAGCAGGGACAGGGGGGCGAACACCGGGGAGCTGTTTTTT.

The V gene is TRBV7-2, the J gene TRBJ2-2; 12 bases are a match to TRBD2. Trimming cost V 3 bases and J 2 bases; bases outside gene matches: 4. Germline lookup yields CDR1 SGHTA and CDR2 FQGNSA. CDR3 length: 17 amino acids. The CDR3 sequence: CASSFRTSGDNTGELFF. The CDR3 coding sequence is TGTGCCAGCAGCTTTCGGACTAGCGGGGATAACACCGGGGAGCTGTTTTTT.

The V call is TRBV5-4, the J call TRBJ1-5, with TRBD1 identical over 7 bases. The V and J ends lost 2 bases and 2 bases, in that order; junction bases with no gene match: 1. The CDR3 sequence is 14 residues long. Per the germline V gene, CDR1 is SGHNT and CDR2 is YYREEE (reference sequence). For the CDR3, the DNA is TGTGCCAGCAGCTTAGGGGGCGGCAATCAGCCCCAGCATTTT. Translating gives CASSLGGGNQPQHF.

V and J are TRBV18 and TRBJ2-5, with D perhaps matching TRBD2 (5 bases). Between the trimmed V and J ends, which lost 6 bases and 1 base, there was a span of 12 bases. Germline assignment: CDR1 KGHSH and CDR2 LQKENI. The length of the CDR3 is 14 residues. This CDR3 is CASSPAEGQETQYF. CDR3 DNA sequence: TGTGCCAGCTCGCCAGCTGAGGGCCAAGAGACCCAGTACTTC.

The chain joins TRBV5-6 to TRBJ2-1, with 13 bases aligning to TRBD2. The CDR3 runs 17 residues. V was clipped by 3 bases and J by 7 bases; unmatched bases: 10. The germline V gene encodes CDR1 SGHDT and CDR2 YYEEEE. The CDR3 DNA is TGTGCCAGCAGCTCTTGGGGACTAGCGGGACCTCCAAATGAGCAGTTCTTC. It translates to CASSSWGLAGPPNEQFF.

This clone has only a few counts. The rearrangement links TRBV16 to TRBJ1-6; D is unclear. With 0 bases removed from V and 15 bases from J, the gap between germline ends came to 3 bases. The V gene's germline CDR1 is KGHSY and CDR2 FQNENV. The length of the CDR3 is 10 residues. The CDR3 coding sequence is TGTGCCAGCAGCCAATCTCGCCTCCACTTT. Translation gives CASSQSRLHF. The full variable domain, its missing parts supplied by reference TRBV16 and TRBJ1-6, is GEEVAQTPKHLVRGEGQKAKLYCAPIKGHSYVFWYQQVLKNEFKFLISFQNENVFDETGMPKERFSAKCLPNSPCSLEIQATKLEDSAVYFCASSQSRLHFGNGTRLTVT.

Here the CDR3 reads CASSELGRGVTGELFF. CDR3 sequence (DNA): TGTGCCAGCAGTGAACTGGGCAGGGGGGTCACCGGGGAGCTGTTTTTT. J is TRBJ2-2 and V is TRBV6-1; tentatively, D is TRBD1 (7 bases). Between the trimmed V and J ends, which lost 2 bases and 4 bases, there was a span of 14 bases. Germline V lookup: CDR1 MNHNS, CDR2 SASEGT. CDR3 length: 16 residues.

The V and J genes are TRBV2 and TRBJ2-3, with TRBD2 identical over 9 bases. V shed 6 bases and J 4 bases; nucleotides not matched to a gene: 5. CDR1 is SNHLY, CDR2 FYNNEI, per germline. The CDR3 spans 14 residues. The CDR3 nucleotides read TGTGCCAGCAGGCGGGAGGGCCTCGCAGATACGCAGTATTTT. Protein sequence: CASRREGLADTQYF. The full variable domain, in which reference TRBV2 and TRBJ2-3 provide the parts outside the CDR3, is EPEVTQTPSHQVTQMGQEVILRCVPISNHLYFYWYRQILGQKVEFLVSFYNNEISEKSEIFDDQFSVERPDGSNFTLKIRSTKLEDSAMYFCASRREGLADTQYFGPGTRLTVL.

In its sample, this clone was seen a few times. CDR3 sequence reads: CASSLDGLPGVNEQFF. Written as DNA, the CDR3 is TGTGCCAGCAGCTTAGACGGACTCCCCGGGGTTAATGAGCAGTTCTTC. The V gene is TRBV7-6, the J gene TRBJ2-1, with D perhaps TRBD2 (5 bases). V was shortened by 1 base and J by 7 bases, with 17 bases between the two germline ends. CDR1 and CDR2 (germline): SGHVS, FNYEAQ. The length of the CDR3 is 16 residues.

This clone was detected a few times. CDR3 residues: CASRGGLAGAHEQFF. The CDR3 bases are TGTGCCAGCAGGGGTGGACTAGCGGGGGCCCATGAGCAGTTCTTC. This sequence joins TRBV7-6 and TRBJ2-1; 13 nucleotides agree with TRBD2. CDR3 size: 15 residues. Germline V gene lookup returns CDR1 SGHVS and CDR2 FNYEAQ. The junction had 7 bases not matched to a gene; V was cut back by 6 bases and J by 8 bases.

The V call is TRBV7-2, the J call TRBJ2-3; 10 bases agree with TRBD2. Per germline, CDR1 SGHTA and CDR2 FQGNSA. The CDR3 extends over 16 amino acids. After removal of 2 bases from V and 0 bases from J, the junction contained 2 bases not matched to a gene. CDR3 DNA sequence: TGTGCCAGCAGCTTAAGTAGCGGGAGGAGCACAGATACGCAGTATTTT. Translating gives CASSLSSGRSTDTQYF.

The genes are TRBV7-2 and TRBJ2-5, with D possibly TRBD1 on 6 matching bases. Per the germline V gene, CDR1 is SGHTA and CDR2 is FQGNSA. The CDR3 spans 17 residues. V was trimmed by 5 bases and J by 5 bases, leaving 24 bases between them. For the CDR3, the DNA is TGTGCCAGCAGCCCCAGGGGATCTCATTTAACGGGGGAGACCCAGTACTTC. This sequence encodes CASSPRGSHLTGETQYF.

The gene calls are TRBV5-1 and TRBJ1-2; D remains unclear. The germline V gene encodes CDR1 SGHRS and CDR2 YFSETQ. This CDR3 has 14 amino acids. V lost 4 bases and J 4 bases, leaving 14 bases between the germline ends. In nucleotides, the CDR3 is TGCGCCAGCAGCCCGGACGGGAGTGGCTATGGCTACACCTTC. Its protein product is CASSPDGSGYGYTF.

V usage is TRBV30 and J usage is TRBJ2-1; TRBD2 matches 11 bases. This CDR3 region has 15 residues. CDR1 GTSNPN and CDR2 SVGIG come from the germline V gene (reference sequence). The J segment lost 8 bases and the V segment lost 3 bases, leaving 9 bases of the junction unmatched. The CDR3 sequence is CAWRPLRLAGHEQFF. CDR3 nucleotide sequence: TGTGCCTGGAGGCCCCTTAGACTAGCGGGACATGAGCAGTTCTTC.

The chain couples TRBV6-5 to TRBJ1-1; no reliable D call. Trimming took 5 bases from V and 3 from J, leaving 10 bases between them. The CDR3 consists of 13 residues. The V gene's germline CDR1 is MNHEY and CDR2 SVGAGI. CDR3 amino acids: CASSEYGDTEAFF. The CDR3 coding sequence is TGTGCCAGCAGTGAGTACGGGGACACTGAAGCTTTCTTT.

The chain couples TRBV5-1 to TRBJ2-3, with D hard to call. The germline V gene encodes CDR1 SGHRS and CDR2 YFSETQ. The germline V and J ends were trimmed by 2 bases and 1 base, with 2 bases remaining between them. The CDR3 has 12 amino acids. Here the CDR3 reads CASSFGTDTQYF. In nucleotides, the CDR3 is TGCGCCAGCAGCTTCGGCACAGATACGCAGTATTTT.

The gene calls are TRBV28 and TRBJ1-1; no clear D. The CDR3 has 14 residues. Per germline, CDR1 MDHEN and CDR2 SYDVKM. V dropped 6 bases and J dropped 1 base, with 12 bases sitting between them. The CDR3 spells CASRTIPRNTEAFF. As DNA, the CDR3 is TGTGCCAGCAGAACGATTCCCAGGAACACTGAAGCTTTCTTT.

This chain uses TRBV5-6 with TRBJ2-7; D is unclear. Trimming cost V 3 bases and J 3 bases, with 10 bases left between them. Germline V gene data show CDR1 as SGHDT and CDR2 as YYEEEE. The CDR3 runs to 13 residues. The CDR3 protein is CASSSLSVYEQYF. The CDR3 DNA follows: TGTGCCAGCAGCTCGCTGAGCGTCTACGAGCAGTACTTC.

The CDR3 protein is CASSATQRNTEAFF. The CDR3 DNA follows: TGCGCCAGCAGCGCGACACAGAGGAACACTGAAGCTTTCTTT. The rearrangement links TRBV5-1 to TRBJ1-1; unclear D gene. Per the germline V gene, CDR1 is SGHRS and CDR2 is YFSETQ. Trimming cost V 4 bases and J 1 base, with 11 bases left between them. The CDR3 runs 14 residues.

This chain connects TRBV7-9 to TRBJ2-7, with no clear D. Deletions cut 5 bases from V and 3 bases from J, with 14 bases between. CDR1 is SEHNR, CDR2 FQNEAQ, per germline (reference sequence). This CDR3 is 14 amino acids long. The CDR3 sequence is CASSPGRANYEQYF. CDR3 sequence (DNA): TGTGCCAGCAGCCCAGGTAGAGCCAACTACGAGCAGTACTTC. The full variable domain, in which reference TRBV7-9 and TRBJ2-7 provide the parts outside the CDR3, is DTGVSQNPRHKITKRGQNVTFRCDPISEHNRLYWYRQTLGQGPEFLTYFQNEAQLEKSRLLSDRFSAERPKGSFSTLEIQRTEQGDSAMYLCASSPGRANYEQYFGPGTRLTVT.

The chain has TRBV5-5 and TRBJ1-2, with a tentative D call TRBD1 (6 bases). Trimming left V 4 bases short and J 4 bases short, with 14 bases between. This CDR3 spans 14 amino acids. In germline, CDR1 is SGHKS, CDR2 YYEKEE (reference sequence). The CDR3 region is CASSIPGTSYGYTF. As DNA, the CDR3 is TGTGCCAGCAGCATCCCCGGGACATCCTATGGCTACACCTTC.